A selection of T cell receptor beta chains follows, all from one sample in a study of blood T cells in healthy people across ages. TCRdb recomputed calls from the 5' RACE reads with MiXCR, one row per CDR3 protein. The sample shows 1.2 million to 1.5 million distinct CDR3 sequences, 42% of them seen only once. What was sequenced was blood. The receptors were sampled from a woman aged 18-29 years in good health. The CDR3 runs from the conserved cysteine through the conserved F or W. Each record gives: V gene, CDR3 length, J gene, clone size, D gene, CDR3 DNA, CDR3 protein. D genes are given only for firm matches. Some rows have no size entry. The others give once, few or many, or a class for an expanded clone.

TRBV4-1	15	TRBJ2-1	many	TRBD2	TGTGCCAGCAGCGGGGGACTAGCGGGAGGCAATGAGCAGTTCTTC	CASSGGLAGGNEQFF
TRBV7-2	16	TRBJ2-1	-	-	TGTGCCAGCAGCATACGTTCAGTTGGCCTCTACAATGAGCAGTTCTTC	CASSIRSVGLYNEQFF
TRBV5-1	15	TRBJ2-1	-	TRBD2	TGCGCCAGCAGCTTGCAAGCGGGGCAAGGGAATGAGCAGTTCTTC	CASSLQAGQGNEQFF
TRBV30	14	TRBJ2-5	-	-	TGTGCCTTTCACGTAGGGACCTCAGCAGAGACCCAGTACTTC	CAFHVGTSAETQYF
TRBV10-3	12	TRBJ2-7	few	-	TGTGCCATCAGTGGGATGTACTACGAGCAGTACTTC	CAISGMYYEQYF
TRBV3-1	17	TRBJ2-1	few	-	TGTGCCAGCAGCCCCTCTTGGCTAGTTAGTCTCCTAGATGAGCAGTTCTTC	CASSPSWLVSLLDEQFF
TRBV15	15	TRBJ2-5	few	-	TGTGCCACCAGCAGGGGAGGCGGGAATCAAGAGACCCAGTACTTC	CATSRGGGNQETQYF
TRBV27	16	TRBJ2-7	-	-	TGTGCCAGCAGTTTGTACGGAGGGATGCCCACCTACGAGCAGTACTTC	CASSLYGGMPTYEQYF
TRBV5-1	14	TRBJ1-4	-	TRBD1	TGCGCCAGCAGCGGGGGACAGTTTAATGAAAAACTGTTTTTT	CASSGGQFNEKLFF
TRBV5-1	16	TRBJ1-2	-	-	TGCGCCAGCAGCTCCGGGACTGGAGCTAATAACTATGGCTACACCTTC	CASSSGTGANNYGYTF
TRBV5-1	14	TRBJ2-2	-	-	TGCGCCAGCAGCTTGGTCAGTCCATCCGGGGAGCTGTTTTTT	CASSLVSPSGELFF
TRBV3-1	15	TRBJ2-5	few	TRBD2	TGTGCCAGCAGCCACGGACTAGGCAACGCGGAGACCCAGTACTTC	CASSHGLGNAETQYF
TRBV3-1	13	TRBJ1-1	few	-	TGTGCCAGCAGCCAATCGAGGAACACTGAAGCTTTCTTT	CASSQSRNTEAFF
TRBV12-3/TRBV12-4	15	TRBJ1-1	few	-	TGTGCCAGCAGGCCACTGAGGTATCCCCCCACTGAAGCTTTCTTT	CASRPLRYPPTEAFF
TRBV20-1	12	TRBJ1-1	-	TRBD1	TGCAGTGCTAGAAAGGGGGCGACTGAAGCTTTCTTT	CSARKGATEAFF
TRBV3-1	16	TRBJ2-1	-	TRBD2	TGTGCCAGCAGCCCTTGGACTAGCGGAGGCCACAATGAGCAGTTCTTC	CASSPWTSGGHNEQFF
TRBV12-3/TRBV12-4	16	TRBJ2-3	-	-	TGTGCCAGCTCGAGGGCGAGCCCCAATCAAGCGGATACGCAGTATTTT	CASSRASPNQADTQYF
TRBV4-1	20	TRBJ2-7	few	TRBD2	TGCGCCAGCAGCCAAGATCAAGAGACTAGCGGGGGCTTAAGCTCCTACGAGCAGTACTTC	CASSQDQETSGGLSSYEQYF
TRBV6-2/TRBV6-3	11	TRBJ2-1	once	-	TGTGCCACCCGAAATGGGGTAGTTGTGTTCTTC	CATRNGVVVFF
TRBV7-8	13	TRBJ2-5	once	TRBD1	TGTGCCAGCAGCGCCGGGACAGTGGAGACCCAGTACTTC	CASSAGTVETQYF
TRBV19	14	TRBJ1-6	-	-	TGTGCCAGTAGTCCGAGGCCCCGGGGTTCACCCCTCCACTTT	CASSPRPRGSPLHF
TRBV29-1	12	TRBJ2-5	many	-	TGCAGCGTTTTTGGATTTCAAGAGACCCAGTACTTC	CSVFGFQETQYF
TRBV6-5	12	TRBJ1-1	-	-	TGTGCCAGCAGGAGATGGGGGACTGAAGCTTTCTTT	CASRRWGTEAFF
TRBV9	15	TRBJ2-1	-	-	TGTGCCAGCACCACCGGGGTGGGGACTTACAATGAGCAGTTCTTC	CASTTGVGTYNEQFF
TRBV20-1	16	TRBJ2-7	-	TRBD2	TGCAGTGCTAGAGATCGAGTAGCGGGAGGGTACAATGAGCAGTACTTC	CSARDRVAGGYNEQYF
TRBV6-6	16	TRBJ2-1	few	TRBD2	TGTGCCAGCAGTGGGACTCTAGCGGTCTCCTACAATGAGCAGTTCTTC	CASSGTLAVSYNEQFF
TRBV6-5	15	TRBJ2-3	-	-	TGTGCCAGCAGCCCCTGGGCTGGGAACACAGGTACGCAGTATTTT	CASSPWAGNTGTQYF
TRBV3-1	12	TRBJ1-2	many	-	TGTGCCAGCAGCCAAGGGGGGTATGGCTACACCTTC	CASSQGGYGYTF
TRBV25-1	15	TRBJ2-3	few	TRBD2	TGTGCCAGCAGTGCCTTAGCGGGGTTTGGGGATACGCAGTATTTT	CASSALAGFGDTQYF
TRBV6-1	15	TRBJ2-6	few	-	TGTGCCAGCAGTGACTGGAACTCTGGGGCCAACGTCCTGACTTTC	CASSDWNSGANVLTF
TRBV27	15	TRBJ2-1	-	TRBD2	TGTGCCAGCAGTTCTAGCGGGAGAGCCTACAATGAGCAGTTCTTC	CASSSSGRAYNEQFF
TRBV7-2	16	TRBJ2-1	-	TRBD2	TGTGCCAGCAGCTTGACTAGCGGGGGCACGGCGGAGACCCAGTTCTTC	CASSLTSGGTAETQFF
TRBV4-1	13	TRBJ2-2	-	-	TGCGCCAGCAGCCACGTTGGTACCGGGGAGCTGTTTTTT	CASSHVGTGELFF
TRBV6-6	15	TRBJ2-2	-	TRBD2	TGTGCCGCGGGACTAGCGGGGGGGCCCACCGGGGAGCTGTTTTTT	CAAGLAGGPTGELFF
TRBV30	14	TRBJ1-2	-	TRBD1	TGTGCCTGGACCGGGACAGGGCATTTTTATGGCTACACCTTC	CAWTGTGHFYGYTF
TRBV10-3	17	TRBJ2-1	-	TRBD1	TGTGCCATCAGTGAAGGGCTGTCAGGGGGCGGCAGAAATGAGCAGTTCTTC	CAISEGLSGGGRNEQFF
TRBV6-6	14	TRBJ2-5	few	-	TGTGCCAGCAGCAATAACCGGGGGCAAGAGACCCAGTACTTC	CASSNNRGQETQYF
TRBV4-1	15	TRBJ2-1	-	TRBD2	TGCGCCAGCAGCCAAAGGGCTAGCGGAGACAATGAGCAGTTCTTC	CASSQRASGDNEQFF
TRBV15	16	TRBJ2-5	-	TRBD2	TGTGCCACCAGCAGAGATCGGACTAGCGGTAACAATGAGCAGTACTTC	CATSRDRTSGNNEQYF
TRBV7-2	12	TRBJ2-1	-	-	TGTGCCAGCAGCTTACTCCCTAGCACGCAGTTCTTC	CASSLLPSTQFF
TRBV7-9	11	TRBJ1-4	many	-	TGTGCCAGCAGCCCGGGTGAAAAACTGTTTTTT	CASSPGEKLFF
TRBV6-2/TRBV6-3	13	TRBJ1-2	few	-	TGTGCCAGCAGTTTCCTACTAAGGGAAAGCTACACCTTC	CASSFLLRESYTF
TRBV11-2	15	TRBJ2-5	-	TRBD1	TGTGCCAGCAGCTTAGACAGGGGGCGGTCAGAGACCCAGTACTTC	CASSLDRGRSETQYF
TRBV5-1	12	TRBJ2-3	-	-	TGCGCCAGCAGCTTGAGCCAGGGTGTGCAGTATTTT	CASSLSQGVQYF
TRBV7-2	13	TRBJ2-7	many	-	TGTGCCAGCAGCTCTCCGGAGACCTACGAGCAGTACTTC	CASSSPETYEQYF
TRBV6-5	17	TRBJ2-1	-	TRBD2	TGTGCCAGCAGTTACGGGTCAAGAGCGGGGGGCTACAATGAGCAGTTCTTC	CASSYGSRAGGYNEQFF
TRBV6-5	14	TRBJ2-7	-	TRBD2	TGTGCCAGCAGCAAAGCGGGGGGAGCGGGGGAGCAGTACTTC	CASSKAGGAGEQYF
TRBV6-5	15	TRBJ2-5	-	TRBD1	TGTGCCAGCAGACCGGACAGGGGGCGAGAGGAGACCCAGTACTTC	CASRPDRGREETQYF
TRBV7-2	17	TRBJ2-7	-	-	TGTGCCAGCAGCTTTCCTTCATGGGGCCGCACCTACAATGAGCAGTACTTC	CASSFPSWGRTYNEQYF
TRBV20-1	13	TRBJ2-7	few	-	TGCAGTGCTAGCAGGGGGGAGTTGGGCGAGCAGTACTTC	CSASRGELGEQYF
TRBV20-1	14	TRBJ1-4	-	-	TGCAGTGCCCAGAAAACAGGGCAGTCACGAAAACTGTTTTTT	CSAQKTGQSRKLFF